Below are 4 T cell receptor beta chains sequenced from a single sample in a study of patients and donors after allogeneic stem cell transplantation. TCRdb reprocessed the RT-PCR reads via MiXCR and lists one record per CDR3 protein. The data show about a million distinct CDR3 sequences, about 20% seen once. Sequenced: blood, either unsorted or a sorted T cell fraction (not recorded which). These receptors came from a human donor who was either an allogeneic HSCT recipient or a stem cell or donor lymphocyte infusion donor (not recorded which). It is not recorded whose cells these are; they may come from a transplant donor.

This clonotype was detected only a few times. J is TRBJ1-5 and V is TRBV20-1, with TRBD1 matching over 9 bases. The CDR3 consists of 15 residues. CDR1 DFQATT and CDR2 SNEGSKA come from the germline V gene (reference sequence). The V segment lost 6 bases and the J segment 7 bases; nucleotides outside the gene matches: 13. The CDR3 nucleotides are TGCAGTGCCCTAATTACAGGGGGCGTTCGGCAGCCCCAGCATTTT. Translating gives CSALITGGVRQPQHF.

This clonotype has just a few counts. The chain combines TRBV7-3 with TRBJ1-6; D is undetermined. The CDR3 contains 15 residues. V lost 0 bases and J lost 4, with 7 bases in between. The V gene's germline CDR1 is SGHTA and CDR2 FQGTGA. The CDR3 loop reads CASSLTPGYNSPLHF. In DNA, the CDR3 is TGTGCCAGCAGCTTAACGCCGGGGTATAATTCACCCCTCCACTTT.

This clonotype has more than one count but fewer than ten. J is TRBJ2-1 and V is TRBV7-9; D gene unclear. The germline V gene encodes CDR1 SEHNR and CDR2 FQNEAQ (reference sequence). With 7 bases removed from V and 5 bases from J, the gap between germline ends came to 12 bases. This CDR3 is 13 amino acids long. For the CDR3, the DNA is TGTGCCAGCACCCTATGGACGAACAATGAGCAGTTCTTC. It is translated as CASTLWTNNEQFF.

There are a few counts of this clonotype. V is TRBV4-2 and J is TRBJ2-2; D may be TRBD2 (5 bases). Trimming removed 1 base at V and 9 bases at J, with 9 bases between. The length of the CDR3 is 13 residues. Germline values: CDR1 LGHNA, CDR2 YNFKEQ. CDR3 in amino acids: CASSQVGERELFF. CDR3 sequence (DNA): TGTGCCAGCAGCCAAGTCGGGGAGAGGGAGCTGTTTTTT.